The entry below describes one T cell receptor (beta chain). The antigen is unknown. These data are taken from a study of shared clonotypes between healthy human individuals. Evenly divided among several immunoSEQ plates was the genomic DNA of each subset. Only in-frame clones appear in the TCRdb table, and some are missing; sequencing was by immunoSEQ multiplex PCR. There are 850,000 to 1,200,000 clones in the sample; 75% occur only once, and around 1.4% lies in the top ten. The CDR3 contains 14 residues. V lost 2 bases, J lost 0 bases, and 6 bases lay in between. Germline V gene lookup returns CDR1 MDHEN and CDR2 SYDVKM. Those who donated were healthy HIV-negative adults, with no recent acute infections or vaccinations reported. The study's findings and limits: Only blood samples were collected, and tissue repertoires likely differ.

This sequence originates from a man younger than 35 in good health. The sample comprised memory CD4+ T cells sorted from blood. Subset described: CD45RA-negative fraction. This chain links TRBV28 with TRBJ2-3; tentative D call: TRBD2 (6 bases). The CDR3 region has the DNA TGTGCCAGCAGTTTACTAGCGAGCACAGATACGCAGTATTTT. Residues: CASSLLASTDTQYF.